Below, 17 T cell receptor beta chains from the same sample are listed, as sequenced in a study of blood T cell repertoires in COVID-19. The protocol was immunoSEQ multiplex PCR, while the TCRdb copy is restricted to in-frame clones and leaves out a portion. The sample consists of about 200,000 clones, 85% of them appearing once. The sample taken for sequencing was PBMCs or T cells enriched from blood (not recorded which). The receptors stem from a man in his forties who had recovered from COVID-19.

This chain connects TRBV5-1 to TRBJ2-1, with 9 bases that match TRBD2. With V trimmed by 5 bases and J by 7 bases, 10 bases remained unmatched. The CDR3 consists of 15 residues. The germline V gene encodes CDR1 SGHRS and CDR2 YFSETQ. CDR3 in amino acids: CASRKTSGPGNEQFF. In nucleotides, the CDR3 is TGCGCCAGCAGAAAGACTAGCGGCCCGGGTAATGAGCAGTTCTTC.

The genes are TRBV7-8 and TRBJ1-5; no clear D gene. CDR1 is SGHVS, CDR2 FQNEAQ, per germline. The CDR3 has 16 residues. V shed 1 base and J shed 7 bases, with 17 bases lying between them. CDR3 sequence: CASSLGGPSTGQPQHF. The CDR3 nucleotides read TGTGCCAGCAGCTTAGGAGGCCCCTCAACGGGGCAGCCCCAGCATTTT.

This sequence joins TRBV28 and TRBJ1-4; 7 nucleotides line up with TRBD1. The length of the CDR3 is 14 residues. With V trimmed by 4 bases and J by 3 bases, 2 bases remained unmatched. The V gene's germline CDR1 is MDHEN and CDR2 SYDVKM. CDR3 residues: CASSYRGSNEKLFF. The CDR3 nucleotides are TGTGCCAGCAGTTACAGGGGTTCTAATGAAAAACTGTTTTTT.

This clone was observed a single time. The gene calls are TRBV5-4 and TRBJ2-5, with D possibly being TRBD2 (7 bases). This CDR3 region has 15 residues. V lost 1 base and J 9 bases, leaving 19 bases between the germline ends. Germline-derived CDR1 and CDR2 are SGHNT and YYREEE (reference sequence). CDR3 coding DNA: TGTGCCAGCAGCTTGTCTGGGAGGGACAAGATGGCCCAGTACTTC. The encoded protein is CASSLSGRDKMAQYF.

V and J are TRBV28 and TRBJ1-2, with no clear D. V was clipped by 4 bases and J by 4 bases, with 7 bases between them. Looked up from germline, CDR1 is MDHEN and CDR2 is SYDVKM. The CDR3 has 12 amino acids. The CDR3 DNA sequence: TGTGCCAGCAGTTCCCCAGTCTATGGCTACACCTTC. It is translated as CASSSPVYGYTF.

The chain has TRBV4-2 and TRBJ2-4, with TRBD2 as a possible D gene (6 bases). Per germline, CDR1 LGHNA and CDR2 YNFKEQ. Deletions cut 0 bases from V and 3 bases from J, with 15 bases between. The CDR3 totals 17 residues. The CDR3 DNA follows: TGTGCCAGCAGCCAAGATGGGGGGTCGGGTCTCAAAAACATTCAGTACTTC. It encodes CASSQDGGSGLKNIQYF.

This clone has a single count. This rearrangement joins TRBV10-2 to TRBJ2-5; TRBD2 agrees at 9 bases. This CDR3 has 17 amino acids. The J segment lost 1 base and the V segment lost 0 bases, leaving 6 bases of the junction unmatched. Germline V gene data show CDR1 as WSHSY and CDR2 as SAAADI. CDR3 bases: TGCGCCAGCAGTGAGTCGCGGGCGGGAGGGCTCCAAGAGACCCAGTACTTC. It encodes CASSESRAGGLQETQYF.

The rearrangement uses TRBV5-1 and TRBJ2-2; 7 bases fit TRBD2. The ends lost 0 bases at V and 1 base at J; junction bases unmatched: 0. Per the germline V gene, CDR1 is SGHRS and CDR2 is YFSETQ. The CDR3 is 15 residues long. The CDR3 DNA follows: TGCGCCAGCAGCTTGGCTAGCGGGAACACCGGGGAGCTGTTTTTT. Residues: CASSLASGNTGELFF.

CDR3 loop: CASSLAGGTFTYEQYF. The CDR3 DNA reads as TGCGCCAGCAGCCTGGCTGGCGGGACTTTTACCTACGAGCAGTACTTC. The chain couples TRBV5-1 to TRBJ2-7; maybe TRBD2 (6 bases). The CDR3 is made up of 16 amino acids. The germline CDR1 and CDR2 sequences are SGHRS and YFSETQ. V was clipped by 4 bases and J by 2 bases, with 19 bases between them.

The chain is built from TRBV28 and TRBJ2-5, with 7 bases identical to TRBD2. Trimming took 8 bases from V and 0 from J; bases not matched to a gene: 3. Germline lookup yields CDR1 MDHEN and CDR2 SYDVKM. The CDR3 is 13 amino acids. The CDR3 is CASLAEHQETQYF. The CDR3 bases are TGTGCCAGCCTAGCGGAACACCAAGAGACCCAGTACTTC.

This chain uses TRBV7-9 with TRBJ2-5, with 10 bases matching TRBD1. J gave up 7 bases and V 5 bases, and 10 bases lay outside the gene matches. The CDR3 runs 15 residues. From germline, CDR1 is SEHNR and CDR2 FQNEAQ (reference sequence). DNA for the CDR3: TGTGCCAGCAGCCGGACAGGGGGGGTCGGGTCGACCCAGTACTTC. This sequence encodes CASSRTGGVGSTQYF.

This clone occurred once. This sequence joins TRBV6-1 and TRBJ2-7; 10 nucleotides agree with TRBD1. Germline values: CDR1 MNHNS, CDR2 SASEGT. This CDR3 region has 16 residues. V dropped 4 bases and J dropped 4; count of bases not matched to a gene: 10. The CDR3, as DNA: TGTGCCAGCAGTGGAACAATGACAGGGGGCAGTTACGAGCAGTACTTC. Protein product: CASSGTMTGGSYEQYF.

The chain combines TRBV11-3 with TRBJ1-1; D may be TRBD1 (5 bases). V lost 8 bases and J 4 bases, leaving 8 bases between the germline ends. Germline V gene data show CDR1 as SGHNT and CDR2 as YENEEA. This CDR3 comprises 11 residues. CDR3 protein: CASGGFTEAFF. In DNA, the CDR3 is TGTGCCAGCGGGGGGTTCACTGAAGCTTTCTTT.

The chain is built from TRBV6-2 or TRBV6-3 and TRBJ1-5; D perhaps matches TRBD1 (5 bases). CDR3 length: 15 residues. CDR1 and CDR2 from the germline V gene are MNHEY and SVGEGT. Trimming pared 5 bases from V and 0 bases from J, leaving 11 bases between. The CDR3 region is CASSTPQGSNQPQHF. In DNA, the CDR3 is TGTGCCAGCAGTACCCCCCAGGGTAGCAATCAGCCCCAGCATTTT.

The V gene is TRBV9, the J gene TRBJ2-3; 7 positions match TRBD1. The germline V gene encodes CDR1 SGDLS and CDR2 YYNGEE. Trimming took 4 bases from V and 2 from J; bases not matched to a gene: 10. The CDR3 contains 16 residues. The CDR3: CASSPQTGFLTDTQYF. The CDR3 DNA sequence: TGTGCCAGCAGCCCACAGACAGGGTTTCTCACAGATACGCAGTATTTT.

For the CDR3, the DNA is TGCAGCCATCATTCGGGCACTGAAGCTTTCTTT. Its translation is CSHHSGTEAFF. The chain employs TRBV29-1 and TRBJ1-1; no definite D call. V was shortened by 8 bases and J by 4 bases, with 11 bases between the two germline ends. The germline CDR1 and CDR2 sequences are SQVTM and ANQGSEA. The CDR3 loop spans 11 amino acids.

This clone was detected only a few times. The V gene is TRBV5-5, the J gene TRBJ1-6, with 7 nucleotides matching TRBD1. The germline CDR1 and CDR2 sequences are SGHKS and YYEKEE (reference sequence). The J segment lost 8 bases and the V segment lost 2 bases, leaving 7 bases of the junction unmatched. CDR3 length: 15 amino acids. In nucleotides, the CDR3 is TGTGCCAGCAGCTTCCGTAAGGGGGCTGATTCACCCCTCCACTTT. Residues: CASSFRKGADSPLHF.